This record covers a single TCR beta chain. Amplification started from genomic DNA. The TCR beta CDR3 region was amplified using 30 forward and 13 reverse primers. TCRdb re-analysed the multiplex PCR reads in MiXCR, keeping a single row per CDR3 protein. The sample contains some 250,000 distinct CDR3 sequences, approximately 50% of which appear only once. These data come from a study of type 1 and type 2 diabetes patients. Overall study: Participants included type 1 and type 2 diabetes patients plus nondiabetic controls. CD4+ or CD8+ T cells were positively selected from PBMCs with microbeads.

Each participant gave approximately 9.1 milliliters of peripheral blood. Per germline, CDR1 SNHLY and CDR2 FYNNEI. Trimming took off 0 bases at V and 7 bases at J, with 13 bases between the two ends. The CDR3 is 15 residues long. The V gene is TRBV2, the J gene TRBJ2-1; D is unresolved. Sequencing used peripheral blood mononuclear cells (PBMCs). The TCR sequence derives from a young man with type 2 diabetes. The CDR3 loop reads CASSEAGGLGNEQFF. The CDR3 DNA reads TGTGCCAGCAGTGAAGCAGGTGGGCTAGGGAATGAGCAGTTCTTC.